These T cell receptor beta chains were read from a single sample in a study of shared T cell receptors in the human thymus. Clones were read by immunoSEQ multiplex PCR, and TCRdb kept only the in-frame ones, dropping some. The sample carries around 65,000 clones, 90% to 95% recorded once. Sequenced input: thymocytes. These receptors all come from a human donor. The CDR3 runs from the conserved cysteine through the conserved F or W. A D gene is named only where the DNA matches it firmly. Only part of the rows carry a size: once, few, many, or a class if the clone is expanded.

cdr3_nt cdr3_aa cdr3_length j_call clone_size d_call v_call
TGTGCCAGTAGTATTTATGTACCTCAGAATGAGCAGTTCTTC CASSIYVPQNEQFF 14 TRBJ2-1 once - TRBV19
TGTGCCACTCCGGACAGCTTGGGATATGGCTACACCTTC CATPDSLGYGYTF 13 TRBJ1-2 - - TRBV28
TGTGCCAGCAGTCAATGGACAGGCCCGATTGCAACTAATGAAAAACTGTTTTTT CASSQWTGPIATNEKLFF 18 TRBJ1-4 - TRBD1 TRBV28
TGTGCCAGCAGCTTGCGAAAGGGGACTTCCTACGAGCAGTACTTC CASSLRKGTSYEQYF 15 TRBJ2-7 - - TRBV7-9
TGCACCAGCAGCCAAGATAGGCGGCGGGCCTCCTACGAGCAGTACTTC CTSSQDRRRASYEQYF 16 TRBJ2-7 - - TRBV1
TGTGCCAGCAGTGATCCGGACGGGAGTACTGCCTACGAGCAGTACTTC CASSDPDGSTAYEQYF 16 TRBJ2-7 - - TRBV2
TGTGCCAGTAGTGTACAGGGGCTAAGCGGTGAAAAACTGTTTTTT CASSVQGLSGEKLFF 15 TRBJ1-4 - TRBD1 TRBV19
TGTGCCAGCAGTGGTACCGGGGGACCTCGAGAGACCCAGTACTTC CASSGTGGPRETQYF 15 TRBJ2-5 - - TRBV2
TGTGCCAGCAGTTCCGACAGGGGACCCTACGAGCAGTACTTC CASSSDRGPYEQYF 14 TRBJ2-7 - TRBD1 TRBV28
TGTGCCAGCAGCTTGGGAGTACTCTCGAACACTGAAGCTTTCTTT CASSLGVLSNTEAFF 15 TRBJ1-1 - - TRBV11-2
TGTGCCAGCGGACCGACAAATTTAGAGGCCTACGAGCAGTACTTC CASGPTNLEAYEQYF 15 TRBJ2-7 - - TRBV25-1
TGTGCCAGCAGCTTAGCGCCTGCAGGGTCTAGGTTAGCCAAAAACATTCAGTACTTC CASSLAPAGSRLAKNIQYF 19 TRBJ2-4 once - TRBV7-9
TGTGCCAGCAGCCAAGGGTGGGACAGGGGGCGGTCACCCCTCCACTTT CASSQGWDRGRSPLHF 16 TRBJ1-6 - TRBD1 TRBV14
TGTGCCACCAGCAGAACCCTAAACCGGGACAGGGCCTTTCCTTATGGTGTTTCACCCCTCCACTTT CATSRTLNRDRAFPYGVSPLHF 22 TRBJ1-6 - TRBD1 TRBV15
TGTGCCAGTAGTATCGTTGAAGCGGGTCACACAGATACGCAGTATTTT CASSIVEAGHTDTQYF 16 TRBJ2-3 - - TRBV19
TGTGCCAGCAGTGGCCCGACAGCCACTAGCAATCAGCCCCAGCATTTT CASSGPTATSNQPQHF 16 TRBJ1-5 once - TRBV6-1
TGTGCCAGCAGCCAATCGGTTTATCCGGGACAGGGGATAGCAGATACGCAGTATTTT CASSQSVYPGQGIADTQYF 19 TRBJ2-3 - TRBD1 TRBV14
TGTGCCAGTAGTCAACCCCAGGGGGGTTCTGCCAACGTCCTGACTTTC CASSQPQGGSANVLTF 16 TRBJ2-6 once - TRBV19